The following is a TCR beta chain sequence with its context. The antigen remains undetermined. This sample is part of a study of cytomegalovirus exposure and HLA in healthy donors. Generated by immunoSEQ multiplex PCR, the TCRdb table keeps only in-frame clones and is missing some. The repertoire holds approximately 200,000 clones, with 88% as singletons. Findings and limits, study-wide: First-cohort TCR clusters tended to co-occur in the 120 or so validation repertoires, a later analysis found. The study recorded about 160 TCR beta chains that were cytomegalovirus-associated.

CDR1 is SEHNR, CDR2 FQNEAQ, per germline (reference sequence). This CDR3 has 12 residues. The V segment lost 6 bases and the J segment 6 bases; nucleotides outside the gene matches: 4. The specimen was PBMCs. The chain uses TRBV7-9 and TRBJ1-1; 7 bases agree with TRBD1. The receptor's source is a young woman in good health and CMV-seronegative. In nucleotides, the CDR3 is TGTGCCAGCAGGGGACAGAGCGCTGAAGCTTTCTTT. Translating it yields CASRGQSAEAFF. Based on the CDR3 plus reference TRBV7-9 and TRBJ1-1, the full variable domain is DTGVSQNPRHKITKRGQNVTFRCDPISEHNRLYWYRQTLGQGPEFLTYFQNEAQLEKSRLLSDRFSAERPKGSFSTLEIQRTEQGDSAMYLCASRGQSAEAFFGQGTRLTVV.